One TCR beta chain is described in this entry. These data are taken from a study of shared clonotypes between healthy human individuals. Whole-study context: Serving as donors were a couple of women and a few men, whose ages spanned 18 to 49.

CDR3 length equals 14 residues. Germline CDR1 and CDR2: MNHNY and SVGAGI (reference sequence). Losses at the gene ends were 6 bases for V and 6 bases for J; bases not matched to a gene: 7. TCRdb keeps only in-frame clones here, not all; method: immunoSEQ multiplex PCR. The repertoire holds hundreds of thousands of clones, with about 74% as singletons. Sequenced: PBMCs. The source of this sequence is a woman in her forties in good health. Some clones in this sample may be carry-over from other donors' samples. The chain recombines TRBV6-6 with TRBJ2-4, with 8 nucleotides matching TRBD1. This CDR3 is CASSRGQGVNIQYF. As DNA, the CDR3 is TGTGCCAGCAGCCGCGGACAGGGAGTAAACATTCAGTACTTC.